These T cell receptor beta chains were read from a single sample in a study of cytomegalovirus exposure and HLA in healthy donors. Libraries were prepared by immunoSEQ multiplex PCR; TCRdb keeps only in-frame clonotypes and omits some of them. The repertoire has roughly 120,000 clones, about three quarters of them found once; the top ten carry just over 1%. Sequences were obtained from PBMCs. The origin of the receptors is a human donor in good health. CDR3s include the opening cysteine and the closing phenylalanine or tryptophan. The order of the fields is V gene, J gene, clone size, D gene, CDR3 protein, CDR3 DNA. D genes are given only for firm matches. For some rows the clone size is stated as once, few or many, or as a class when expanded; others skip it.

>TRBV23-1|TRBJ2-2|-|TRBD2
CAPKSGTSGKNTGELFF
TGCGCCCCGAAGTCAGGGACTAGCGGGAAGAACACCGGGGAGCTGTTTTTT
>TRBV7-2|TRBJ2-1|-|TRBD2
CASSLGAAGGNEQFF
TGTGCCAGCAGCTTAGGAGCAGCGGGGGGGAATGAGCAGTTCTTC
>TRBV6-1|TRBJ2-3|-|-
CAISESSDGDTQYF
TGTGCCATCAGTGAGTCAAGCGACGGAGATACGCAGTATTTT
>TRBV6-5|TRBJ2-1|-|TRBD1
CASRDTGTGYWGQFF
TGTGCCAGCAGGGACACCGGGACAGGGTATTGGGGGCAGTTCTTC
>TRBV6-1|TRBJ1-2|-|-
CASSDTRVRIDYGYTF
TGTGCCAGCAGTGATACCAGGGTTCGTATCGACTATGGCTACACCTTC
>TRBV5-7|TRBJ1-1|-|-
CASSIKNRVEAFF
TGTGCCAGCAGCATAAAGAACAGAGTAGAAGCTTTCTTT
>TRBV7-9|TRBJ2-7|-|-
CSSSLIPHEQYF
TGTTCCAGCAGCCTAATCCCCCACGAGCAGTACTTC
>TRBV7-3|TRBJ2-5|-|TRBD2
CASSSGTSGGETQYF
TGTGCCAGCAGCTCCGGGACTAGCGGGGGAGAGACCCAGTACTTC
>TRBV28|TRBJ1-2|once|-
CASSRGSRSPYFSIPYGYTF
TGTGCCAGCAGCCGGGGGAGCCGCAGCCCGTATTTTTCGATCCCCTATGGCTACACCTTC
>TRBV6-5|TRBJ2-7|few|TRBD1
CASSYDRDSSYEQYF
TGTGCCAGCAGTTACGACCGGGACAGCTCCTACGAGCAGTACTTC
>TRBV4-2|TRBJ1-4|once|-
CASSQVVNIGANEKLFF
TGTGCCAGCAGCCAAGTTGTCAATATCGGGGCTAATGAAAAACTGTTTTTT